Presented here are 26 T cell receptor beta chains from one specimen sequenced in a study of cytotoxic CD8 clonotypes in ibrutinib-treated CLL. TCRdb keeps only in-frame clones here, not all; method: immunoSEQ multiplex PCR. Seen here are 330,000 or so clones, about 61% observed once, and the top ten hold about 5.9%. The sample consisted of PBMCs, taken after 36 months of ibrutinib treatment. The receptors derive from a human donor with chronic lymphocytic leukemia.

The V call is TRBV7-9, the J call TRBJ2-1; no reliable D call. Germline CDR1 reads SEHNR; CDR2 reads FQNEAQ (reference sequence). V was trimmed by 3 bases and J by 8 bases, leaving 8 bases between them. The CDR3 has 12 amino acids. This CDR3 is CASSFNVHEQFF. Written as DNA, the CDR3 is TGTGCCAGCAGCTTTAACGTCCATGAGCAGTTCTTC. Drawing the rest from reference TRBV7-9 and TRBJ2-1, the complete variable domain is DTGVSQNPRHKITKRGQNVTFRCDPISEHNRLYWYRQTLGQGPEFLTYFQNEAQLEKSRLLSDRFSAERPKGSFSTLEIQRTEQGDSAMYLCASSFNVHEQFFGPGTRLTVL.

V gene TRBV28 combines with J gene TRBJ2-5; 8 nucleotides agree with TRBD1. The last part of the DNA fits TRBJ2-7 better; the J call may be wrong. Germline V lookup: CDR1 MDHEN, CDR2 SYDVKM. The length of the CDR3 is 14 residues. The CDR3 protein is CASSDRGYTYEQYF. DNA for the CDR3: TGTGCCAGCAGTGACAGGGGATACACCTACGAGCAGTACTTC.

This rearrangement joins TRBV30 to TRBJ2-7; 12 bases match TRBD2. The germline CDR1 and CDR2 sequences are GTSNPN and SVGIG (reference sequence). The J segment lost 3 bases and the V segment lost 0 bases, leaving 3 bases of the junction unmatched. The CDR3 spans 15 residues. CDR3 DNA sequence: TGTGCCTGGAGTGTGACTAGCGGGAGTCTCTACGAGCAGTACTTC. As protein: CAWSVTSGSLYEQYF.

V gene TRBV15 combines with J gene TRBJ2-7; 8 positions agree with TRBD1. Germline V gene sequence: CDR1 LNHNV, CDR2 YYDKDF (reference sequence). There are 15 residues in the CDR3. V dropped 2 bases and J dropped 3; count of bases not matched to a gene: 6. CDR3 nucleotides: TGTGCCACCAGCAGATTTGGACAGGGAGTCTACGAGCAGTACTTC. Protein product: CATSRFGQGVYEQYF.

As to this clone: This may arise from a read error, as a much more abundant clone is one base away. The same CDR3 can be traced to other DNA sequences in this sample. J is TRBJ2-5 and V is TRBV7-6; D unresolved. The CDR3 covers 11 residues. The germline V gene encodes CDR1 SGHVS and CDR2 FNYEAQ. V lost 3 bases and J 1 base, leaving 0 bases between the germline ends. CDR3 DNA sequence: TGTGCCAGCAGCTTCCAAGAGACCCAGTACTTC. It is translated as CASSFQETQYF.

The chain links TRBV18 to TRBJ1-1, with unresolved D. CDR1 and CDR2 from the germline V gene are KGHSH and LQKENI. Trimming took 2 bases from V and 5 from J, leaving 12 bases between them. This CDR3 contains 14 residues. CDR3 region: CASSPTGGFTEAFF. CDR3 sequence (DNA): TGTGCCAGCTCACCAACTGGAGGTTTTACTGAAGCTTTCTTT.

CDR3 region: CASIRDRGKNYGYTF. The CDR3 bases are TGCGCCAGCATACGGGACAGGGGGAAGAACTATGGCTACACCTTC. The V gene is TRBV5-1, the J gene TRBJ1-2; 11 bases are a match to TRBD1. Trimming at V came to 6 bases and at J to 2 bases, leaving 6 bases not matched to a gene. Per the germline V gene, CDR1 is SGHRS and CDR2 is YFSETQ. The CDR3 is 15 amino acids.

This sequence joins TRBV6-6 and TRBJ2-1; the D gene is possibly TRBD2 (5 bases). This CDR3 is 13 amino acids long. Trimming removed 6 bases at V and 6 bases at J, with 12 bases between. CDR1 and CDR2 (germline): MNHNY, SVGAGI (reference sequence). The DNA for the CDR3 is TGTGCCAGCAGGGACCACGGACTCAATGAGCAGTTCTTC. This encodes CASRDHGLNEQFF.

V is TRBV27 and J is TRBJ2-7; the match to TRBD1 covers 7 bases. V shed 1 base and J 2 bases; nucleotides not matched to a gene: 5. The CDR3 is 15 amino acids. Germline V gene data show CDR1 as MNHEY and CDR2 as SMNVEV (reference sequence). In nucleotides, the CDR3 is TGTGCCAGCAGTTTATTAGGGACAGTGCCCTACGAGCAGTACTTC. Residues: CASSLLGTVPYEQYF.

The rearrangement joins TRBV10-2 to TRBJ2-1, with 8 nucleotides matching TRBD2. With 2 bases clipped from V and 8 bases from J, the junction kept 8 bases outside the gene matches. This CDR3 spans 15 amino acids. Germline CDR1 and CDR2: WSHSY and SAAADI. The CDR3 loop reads CASSEVKDGRDEQFF. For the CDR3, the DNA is TGCGCCAGCAGTGAGGTGAAGGACGGGAGGGATGAGCAGTTCTTC.

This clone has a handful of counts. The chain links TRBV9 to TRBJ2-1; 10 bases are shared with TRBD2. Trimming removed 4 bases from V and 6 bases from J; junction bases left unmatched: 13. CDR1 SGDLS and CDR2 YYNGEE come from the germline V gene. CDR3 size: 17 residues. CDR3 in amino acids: CASSPHGPGLATNEQFF. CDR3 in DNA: TGTGCCAGCAGCCCCCATGGGCCGGGACTAGCGACCAATGAGCAGTTCTTC.

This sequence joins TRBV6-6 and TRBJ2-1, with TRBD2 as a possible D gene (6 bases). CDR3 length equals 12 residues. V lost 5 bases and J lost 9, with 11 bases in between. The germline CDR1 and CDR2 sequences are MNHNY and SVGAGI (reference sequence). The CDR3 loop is CASSPQEGEQFF. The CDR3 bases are TGTGCCAGCAGTCCTCAGGAGGGTGAGCAGTTCTTC.

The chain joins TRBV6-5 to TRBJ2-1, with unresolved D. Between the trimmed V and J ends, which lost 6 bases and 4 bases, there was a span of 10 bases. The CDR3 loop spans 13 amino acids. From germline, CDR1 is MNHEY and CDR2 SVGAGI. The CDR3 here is CASSSSKYNEQFF. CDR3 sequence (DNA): TGTGCCAGCAGCTCCTCGAAATACAATGAGCAGTTCTTC.

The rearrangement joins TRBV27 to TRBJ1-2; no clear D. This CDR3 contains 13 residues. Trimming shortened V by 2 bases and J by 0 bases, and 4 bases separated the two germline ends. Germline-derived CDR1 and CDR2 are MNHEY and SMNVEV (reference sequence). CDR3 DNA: TGTGCCAGCAGTTTAGGAGCTAACTATGGCTACACCTTC. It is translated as CASSLGANYGYTF.

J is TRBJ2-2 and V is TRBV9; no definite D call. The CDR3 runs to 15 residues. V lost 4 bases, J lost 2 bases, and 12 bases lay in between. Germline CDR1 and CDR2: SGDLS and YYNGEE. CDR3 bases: TGTGCCAGCAGCCCATTCAGATTAAACACCGGGGAGCTGTTTTTT. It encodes CASSPFRLNTGELFF.

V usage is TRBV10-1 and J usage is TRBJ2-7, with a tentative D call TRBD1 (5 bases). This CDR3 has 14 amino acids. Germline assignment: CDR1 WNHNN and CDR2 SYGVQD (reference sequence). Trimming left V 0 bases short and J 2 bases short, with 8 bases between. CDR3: CASSESGQAYEQYF. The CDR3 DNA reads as TGCGCCAGCAGTGAGTCGGGGCAGGCCTACGAGCAGTACTTC.

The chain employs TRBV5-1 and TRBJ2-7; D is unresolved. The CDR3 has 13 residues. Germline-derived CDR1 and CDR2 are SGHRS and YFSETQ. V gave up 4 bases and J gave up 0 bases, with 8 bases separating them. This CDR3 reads CASSTLISYEQYF. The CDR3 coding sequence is TGCGCCAGCAGCACCTTAATCTCCTACGAGCAGTACTTC.

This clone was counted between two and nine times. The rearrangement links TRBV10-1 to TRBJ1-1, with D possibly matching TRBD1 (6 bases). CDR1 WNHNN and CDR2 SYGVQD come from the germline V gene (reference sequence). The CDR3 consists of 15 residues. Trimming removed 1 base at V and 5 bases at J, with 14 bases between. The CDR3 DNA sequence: TGCGCCAGCAGTGAGTATGGAGGGGGAAGGACTGAAGCTTTCTTT. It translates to CASSEYGGGRTEAFF.

CDR3 nucleotide sequence: TGTGCCAGCAGTTTATATCCAGGGAAGGACTATGGCTACACCTTC. Protein: CASSLYPGKDYGYTF. This chain connects TRBV28 to TRBJ1-2, with D perhaps matching TRBD1 (5 bases). The CDR3 covers 15 residues. The V gene lost 1 base and the J gene lost 3 bases, with 12 bases spanning the gap. Germline V gene lookup returns CDR1 MDHEN and CDR2 SYDVKM.

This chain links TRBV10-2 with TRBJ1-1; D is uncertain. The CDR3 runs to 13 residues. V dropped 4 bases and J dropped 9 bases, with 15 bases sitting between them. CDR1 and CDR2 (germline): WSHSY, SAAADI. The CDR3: CASSVQKSGQAFF. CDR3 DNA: TGCGCCAGCAGTGTACAAAAGTCAGGCCAAGCTTTCTTT.

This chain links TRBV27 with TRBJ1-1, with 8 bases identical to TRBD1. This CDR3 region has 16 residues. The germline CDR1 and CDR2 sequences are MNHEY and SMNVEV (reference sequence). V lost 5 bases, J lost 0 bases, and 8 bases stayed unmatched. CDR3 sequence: CASSTRQGIVNTEAFF. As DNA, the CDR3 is TGTGCCAGCAGTACCCGACAGGGGATAGTGAACACTGAAGCTTTCTTT.

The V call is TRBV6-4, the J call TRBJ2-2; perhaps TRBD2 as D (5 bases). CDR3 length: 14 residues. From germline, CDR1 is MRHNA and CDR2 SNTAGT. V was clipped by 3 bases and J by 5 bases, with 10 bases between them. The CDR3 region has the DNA TGTGCCAGCAGTGAGGAGGCTGCTACCGGGGAGCTGTTTTTT. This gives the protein CASSEEAATGELFF.

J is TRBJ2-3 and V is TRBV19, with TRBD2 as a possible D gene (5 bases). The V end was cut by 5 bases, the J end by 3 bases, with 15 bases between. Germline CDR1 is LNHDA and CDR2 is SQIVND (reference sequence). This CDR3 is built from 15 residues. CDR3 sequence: CASSPRTGRTDTQYF. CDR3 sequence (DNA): TGTGCCAGTAGTCCACGGACTGGAAGGACAGATACGCAGTATTTT.

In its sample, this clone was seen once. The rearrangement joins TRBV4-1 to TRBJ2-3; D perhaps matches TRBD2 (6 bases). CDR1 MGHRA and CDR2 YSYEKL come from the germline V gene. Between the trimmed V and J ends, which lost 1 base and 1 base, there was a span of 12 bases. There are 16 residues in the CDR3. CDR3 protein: CASSQVWGVGTDTQYF. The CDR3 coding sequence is TGCGCCAGCAGCCAAGTGTGGGGGGTAGGCACAGATACGCAGTATTTT.

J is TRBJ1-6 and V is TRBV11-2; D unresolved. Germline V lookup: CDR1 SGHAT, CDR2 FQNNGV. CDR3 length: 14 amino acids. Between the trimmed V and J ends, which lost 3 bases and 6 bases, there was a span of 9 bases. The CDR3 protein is CASSLVDFNSPLHF. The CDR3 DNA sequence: TGTGCCAGCAGCTTGGTCGACTTTAATTCACCCCTCCACTTT.

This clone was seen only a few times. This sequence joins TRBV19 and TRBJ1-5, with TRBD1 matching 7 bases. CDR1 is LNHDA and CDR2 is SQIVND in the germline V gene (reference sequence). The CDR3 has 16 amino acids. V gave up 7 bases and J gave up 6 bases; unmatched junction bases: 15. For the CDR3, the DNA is TGTGCCAGTAAGGAATGGGACAGCCTTCGCCTTCAGCCCCAGCATTTT. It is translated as CASKEWDSLRLQPQHF.